This entry describes one TCR beta chain. This sample is drawn from a study of OX40 agonist ivuxolimab in advanced cancers. Study background: Six ivuxolimab dose levels, 0.01 to 10 mg/kg, were given intravenously every 2 weeks.

Profiled with immunoSEQ multiplex PCR; TCRdb holds only in-frame clones, not every one. The sample yields roughly 75,000 clones, about 86% seen once. Germline V gives CDR1 GTSNPN, CDR2 SVGIG (reference sequence). This CDR3 has 16 amino acids. Trimming took 2 bases from V and 3 from J, leaving 17 bases between them. This chain links TRBV30 with TRBJ1-5; D perhaps matches TRBD1 (6 bases). This specimen consisted of CD4+ or CD8+ T cells sorted from blood, obtained in a trial of the OX40 agonist ivuxolimab. The TCR was taken from an adult with an advanced solid tumor such as melanoma, head and neck, liver or kidney cancer. DNA of the CDR3: TGTGCCTGGAGTCGGGCTGGGGGCCATCTCAATCAGCCCCAGCATTTT. Amino acids: CAWSRAGGHLNQPQHF.